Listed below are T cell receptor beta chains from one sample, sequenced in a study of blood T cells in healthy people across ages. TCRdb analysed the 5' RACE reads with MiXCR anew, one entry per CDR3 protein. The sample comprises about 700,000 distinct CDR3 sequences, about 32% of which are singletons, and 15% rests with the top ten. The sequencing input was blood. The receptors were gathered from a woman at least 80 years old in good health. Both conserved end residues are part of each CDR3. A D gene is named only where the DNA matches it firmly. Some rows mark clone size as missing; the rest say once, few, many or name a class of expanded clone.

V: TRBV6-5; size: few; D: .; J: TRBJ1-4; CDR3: CASSYSFAGYGEKLFF; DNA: TGTGCCAGCAGTTACTCCTTCGCCGGGTACGGTGAAAAACTGTTTTTT
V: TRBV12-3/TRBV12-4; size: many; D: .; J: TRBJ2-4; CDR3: CASSWAENIQYF; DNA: TGTGCCAGCAGTTGGGCAGAAAACATTCAGTACTTC
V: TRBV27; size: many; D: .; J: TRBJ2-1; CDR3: CASSFQGPRLNEQFF; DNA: TGTGCCAGCAGTTTCCAGGGCCCGCGTTTGAATGAGCAGTTCTTC
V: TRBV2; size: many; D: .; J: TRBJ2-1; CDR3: CASWGLNGGPPVDEQFF; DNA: TGTGCCAGCTGGGGGCTAAACGGGGGGCCTCCGGTGGATGAGCAGTTCTTC
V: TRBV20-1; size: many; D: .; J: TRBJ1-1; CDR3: CSASRSTEAFF; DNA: TGCAGTGCTAGTCGTTCCACTGAAGCTTTCTTT
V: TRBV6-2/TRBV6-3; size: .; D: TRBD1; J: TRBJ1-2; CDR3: CASRVSGTGYGYTF; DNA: TGTGCCAGCAGAGTGAGCGGGACAGGTTATGGCTACACCTTC
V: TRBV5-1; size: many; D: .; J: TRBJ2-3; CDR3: CASSPGTHDADTQYF; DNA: TGCGCCAGCAGCCCGGGGACCCACGACGCAGATACGCAGTATTTT
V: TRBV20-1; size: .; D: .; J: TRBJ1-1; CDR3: CSASPQRANTEAFF; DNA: TGCAGTGCTAGCCCCCAGAGGGCGAACACTGAAGCTTTCTTT
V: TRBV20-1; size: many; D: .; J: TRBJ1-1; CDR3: CSARKQSNTEAFF; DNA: TGCAGTGCCAGAAAACAGTCGAACACTGAAGCTTTCTTT
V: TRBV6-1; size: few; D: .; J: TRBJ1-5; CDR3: CASSVTGKQPQHF; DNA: TGTGCCAGCAGTGTAACGGGAAAACAGCCCCAGCATTTT
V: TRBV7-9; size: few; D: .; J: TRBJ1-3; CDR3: CASSPSRDQGKDTIYF; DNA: TGTGCCAGCAGCCCTAGTCGGGACCAAGGGAAGGACACCATATATTTT
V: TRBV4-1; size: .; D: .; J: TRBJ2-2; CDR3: CASSQDGMGGGTGELFF; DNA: TGCGCCAGCAGCCAAGATGGAATGGGGGGCGGAACCGGGGAGCTGTTTTTT
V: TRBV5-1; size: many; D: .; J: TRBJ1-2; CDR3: CASSAPGHNYGYTF; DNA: TGCGCCAGCAGCGCTCCGGGACATAACTATGGCTACACCTTC
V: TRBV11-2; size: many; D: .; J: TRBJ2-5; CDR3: CASSLDWAGETQYF; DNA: TGTGCCAGCAGCTTAGATTGGGCAGGGGAGACCCAGTACTTC
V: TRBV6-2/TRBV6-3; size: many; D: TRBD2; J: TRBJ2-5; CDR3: CASSRHLAGEETQYF; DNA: TGTGCCAGCAGCAGACACCTAGCGGGGGAAGAGACCCAGTACTTC
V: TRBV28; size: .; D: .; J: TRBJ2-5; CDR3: CASSEYVQYF; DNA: TGTGCCAGCAGTGAATACGTGCAGTACTTC
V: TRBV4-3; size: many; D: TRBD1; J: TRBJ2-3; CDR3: CASSQERGRVDTQYF; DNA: TGCGCCAGCAGCCAAGAAAGGGGGCGCGTAGATACGCAGTATTTT
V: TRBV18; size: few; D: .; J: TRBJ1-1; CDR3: CASSPAERNTEAFF; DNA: TGTGCCAGCTCACCAGCGGAGAGGAACACTGAAGCTTTCTTT
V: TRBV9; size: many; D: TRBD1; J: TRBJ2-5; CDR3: CASSFRTGRATQYF; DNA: TGTGCCAGCAGCTTTAGGACAGGGCGAGCGACCCAGTACTTC
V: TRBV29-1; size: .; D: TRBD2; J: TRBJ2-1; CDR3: CSVETGTSGGAGEQFF; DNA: TGCAGCGTTGAGACCGGGACTAGCGGGGGGGCCGGTGAGCAGTTCTTC
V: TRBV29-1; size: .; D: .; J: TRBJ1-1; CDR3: CSVGKGTEAFF; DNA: TGCAGCGTTGGAAAGGGGACTGAAGCTTTCTTT
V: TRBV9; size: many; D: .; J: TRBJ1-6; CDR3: CASSAIGASAPLHF; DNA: TGTGCCAGCAGCGCCATTGGGGCGAGTGCACCCCTCCACTTT
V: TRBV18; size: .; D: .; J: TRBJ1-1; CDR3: CASSPGTKRGERAFF; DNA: TGTGCCAGCTCACCCGGTACGAAACGGGGGGAAAGAGCTTTCTTT
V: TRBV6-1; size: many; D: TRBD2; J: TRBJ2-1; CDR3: CASNSGGVGREQFF; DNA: TGTGCCAGCAATAGCGGGGGCGTGGGTAGGGAGCAGTTCTTC
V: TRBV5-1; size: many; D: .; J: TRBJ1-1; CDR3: CASSLERRLNTEAFF; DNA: TGCGCCAGCAGCTTGGAACGGAGGTTGAACACTGAAGCTTTCTTT
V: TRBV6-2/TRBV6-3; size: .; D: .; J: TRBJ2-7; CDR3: CASSSSGTPYEQYF; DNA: TGTGCCAGCAGTTCCTCGGGAACCCCCTACGAGCAGTACTTC
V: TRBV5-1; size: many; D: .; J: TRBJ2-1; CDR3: CASDSGTHNYNEQFF; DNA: TGCGCCAGCGATTCTGGGACACACAACTACAATGAGCAGTTCTTC
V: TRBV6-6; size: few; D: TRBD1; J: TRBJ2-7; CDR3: CVSSSTGGSSYNEQYF; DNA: TGTGTCAGCAGCTCCACAGGGGGCAGCTCCTACAATGAGCAGTACTTC
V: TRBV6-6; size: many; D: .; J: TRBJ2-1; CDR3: CASSFHTEQFF; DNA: TGTGCCAGCAGCTTTCATACGGAGCAGTTCTTC
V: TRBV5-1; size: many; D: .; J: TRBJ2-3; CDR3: CASSLAIGITDTQYF; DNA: TGCGCCAGCAGCTTGGCCATAGGGATCACAGATACGCAGTATTTT
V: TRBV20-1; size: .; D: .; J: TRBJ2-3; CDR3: CSGQQDTQYF; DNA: TGCAGTGGTCAACAGGATACGCAGTATTTT
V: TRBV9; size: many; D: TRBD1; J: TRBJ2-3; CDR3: CASSGTGANTDTQYF; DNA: TGTGCCAGCAGCGGAACAGGGGCTAATACAGATACGCAGTATTTT
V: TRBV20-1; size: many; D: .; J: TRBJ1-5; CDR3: CSARNQGGGQPQHF; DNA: TGCAGTGCTAGAAATCAGGGAGGGGGGCAGCCCCAGCATTTT
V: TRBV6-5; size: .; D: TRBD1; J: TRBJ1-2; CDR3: CASNSGGGPIGGYTF; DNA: TGTGCCAGCAATAGCGGAGGGGGCCCTATTGGTGGCTACACCTTC
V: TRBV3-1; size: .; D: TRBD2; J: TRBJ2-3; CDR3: CASSQWEGQTDTQYF; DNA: TGTGCCAGCAGCCAGTGGGAGGGCCAAACAGATACGCAGTATTTT
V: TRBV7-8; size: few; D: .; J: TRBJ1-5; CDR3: CASSYDGGGTHQPQHF; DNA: TGTGCCAGCAGCTACGACGGAGGGGGAACGCATCAGCCCCAGCATTTT
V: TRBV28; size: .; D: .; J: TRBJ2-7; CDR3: CASSLSPQSLFYEQYF; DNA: TGTGCCAGCAGTTTAAGTCCTCAATCTCTTTTCTACGAGCAGTACTTC
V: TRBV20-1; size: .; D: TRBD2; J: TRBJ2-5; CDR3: CSARHLAGGQLETQYF; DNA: TGCAGTGCTAGACACCTAGCGGGGGGGCAGTTGGAGACCCAGTACTTC
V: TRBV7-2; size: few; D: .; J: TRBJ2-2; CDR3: CASSFAQVTGELFF; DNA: TGTGCCAGCAGCTTCGCCCAAGTCACCGGGGAGCTGTTTTTT
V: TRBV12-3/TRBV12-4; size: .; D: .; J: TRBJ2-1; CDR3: CASSRSQGEQFF; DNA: TGTGCCAGCAGCCGCAGTCAGGGCGAGCAGTTCTTC
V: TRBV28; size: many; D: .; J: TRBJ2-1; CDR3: CASRDYYNEQFF; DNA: TGTGCCAGCAGGGACTACTACAATGAGCAGTTCTTC
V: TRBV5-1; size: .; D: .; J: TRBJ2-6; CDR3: CASKTSQGAAGANILTF; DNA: TGCGCCAGCAAAACTTCACAGGGAGCTGCTGGGGCCAACATCCTGACTTTC
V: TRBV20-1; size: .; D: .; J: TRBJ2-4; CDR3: CGAPQEKGKNIQYF; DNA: TGCGGTGCTCCACAGGAGAAGGGCAAAAACATCCAGTACTTC
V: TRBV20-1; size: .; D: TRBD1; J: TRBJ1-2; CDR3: CSARQGTNYGYTF; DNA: TGCAGTGCTCGACAGGGGACAAACTATGGCTACACCTTC
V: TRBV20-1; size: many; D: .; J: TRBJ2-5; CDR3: CSAIHLVEQETQYF; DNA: TGCAGTGCTATCCACTTAGTAGAACAAGAGACCCAGTACTTC
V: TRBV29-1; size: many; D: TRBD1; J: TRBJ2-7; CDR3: CSVAEATGQLLTYEQYF; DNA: TGCAGCGTCGCTGAGGCGACGGGACAGTTATTAACCTACGAGCAGTACTTC
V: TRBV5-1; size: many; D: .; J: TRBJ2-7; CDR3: CASSLNAASYEQYF; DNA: TGCGCCAGCAGCTTGAATGCAGCCTCCTACGAGCAGTACTTC
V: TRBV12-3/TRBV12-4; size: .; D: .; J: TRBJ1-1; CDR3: CASTNMAVNTEAFF; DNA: TGTGCCAGCACCAATATGGCAGTGAACACTGAAGCTTTCTTT
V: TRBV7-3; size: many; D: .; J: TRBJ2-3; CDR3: CASSLGDWGTDTQYF; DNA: TGTGCCAGCAGCTTAGGGGACTGGGGGACAGATACGCAGTATTTT
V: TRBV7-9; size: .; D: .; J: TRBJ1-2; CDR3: CASSLGVNRQSGYTF; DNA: TGTGCCAGCAGCTTAGGAGTGAATAGGCAGTCCGGCTACACCTTC
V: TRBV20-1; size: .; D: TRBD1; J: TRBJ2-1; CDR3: CSANPPGQGYNEQFF; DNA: TGCAGTGCTAACCCGCCCGGACAGGGATATAATGAGCAGTTCTTC
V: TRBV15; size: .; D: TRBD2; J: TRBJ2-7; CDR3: CATSRDVLAGVPSSYNERYF; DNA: TGCGCCACCAGCAGAGATGTACTAGCGGGGGTCCCAAGCTCCTACAATGAGCGGTACTTC
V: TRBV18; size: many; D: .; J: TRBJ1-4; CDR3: CASSPQRGATNEKLFF; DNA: TGTGCCAGCTCACCCCAACGAGGAGCAACTAATGAAAAACTGTTTTTT